The 17 T cell receptor beta chains below were found in one sample sequenced in a study of shared clonotypes between healthy human individuals. Profiled with immunoSEQ multiplex PCR; TCRdb holds only in-frame clones, not every one. Of some 1,600,000 clones in the sample, about 98% were seen once. Source material: naive CD4+ T cells sorted from blood. Indicated subset: CD45RA+ positively selected. All receptors derive from a man aged 25-40 years in good health.

This chain uses TRBV6-8 with TRBJ2-7; D gene unclear. Looked up from germline, CDR1 is MNHGY and CDR2 is SAAAGT. Trimming stripped 8 bases from V and 5 bases from J, with 16 bases between. This CDR3 has 13 amino acids. The CDR3 loop is CASPLGPRDEQYF. CDR3 nucleotide sequence: TGTGCCAGCCCCTTAGGGCCCCGAGACGAGCAGTACTTC.

The rearrangement joins TRBV5-1 to TRBJ2-1, with D possibly TRBD1 on 7 matching bases. Germline CDR1 SGHRS, CDR2 YFSETQ. V was trimmed by 2 bases and J by 7 bases, leaving 10 bases between them. The CDR3 extends over 13 amino acids. The CDR3 reads CASSFAGGNEQFF. CDR3 bases: TGCGCCAGCAGCTTTGCAGGGGGGAATGAGCAGTTCTTC.

This sequence joins TRBV5-6 and TRBJ1-2; 7 bases align to TRBD1. Germline V gives CDR1 SGHDT, CDR2 YYEEEE. This CDR3 is 13 amino acids long. V shed 7 bases and J 8 bases; nucleotides not matched to a gene: 11. CDR3 in amino acids: CASGAQGWEGYTF. DNA of the CDR3: TGTGCCAGCGGGGCACAGGGGTGGGAGGGCTACACCTTC.

The rearrangement uses TRBV28 and TRBJ2-3; D could derive from TRBD1 or TRBD2 (5 bases each). Trimming stripped 3 bases from V and 2 bases from J, with 9 bases between. CDR1 is MDHEN, CDR2 SYDVKM, per germline. This CDR3 is built from 14 residues. For the CDR3, the DNA is TGTGCCAGCAGTTTGACGGGGACCACAGATACGCAGTATTTT. Its translation: CASSLTGTTDTQYF.

The gene calls are TRBV27 and TRBJ2-1; the D gene is possibly TRBD2 (6 bases). V was shortened by 6 bases and J by 10 bases, with 16 bases between the two germline ends. Germline loops: CDR1 MNHEY, CDR2 SMNVEV (reference sequence). The CDR3 totals 13 residues. The CDR3 DNA reads as TGTGCCAGCAGCCCGACTAGAAGCACGGAGCAGTTCTTC. It encodes CASSPTRSTEQFF.

The CDR3 DNA is TGTGCCAGTAGTCCATACAGGGGACGCGATGAGCAGTTCTTC. Translating gives CASSPYRGRDEQFF. J is TRBJ2-1 and V is TRBV19, with 7 bases aligning to TRBD1. CDR3 length: 14 residues. CDR1 is LNHDA and CDR2 is SQIVND in the germline V gene (reference sequence). V dropped 5 bases and J dropped 8; count of bases not matched to a gene: 9.

This rearrangement joins TRBV19 to TRBJ2-3; the D gene is possibly TRBD2 (7 bases). The CDR3 is 16 residues long. V was trimmed by 8 bases and J by 0 bases, leaving 18 bases between them. CDR1 LNHDA and CDR2 SQIVND come from the germline V gene (reference sequence). The CDR3 nucleotides are TGTGCCAGTCCGACTAGCAGGGGTACTAGCACAGATACGCAGTATTTT. This sequence encodes CASPTSRGTSTDTQYF.

The chain uses TRBV19 and TRBJ1-1, with TRBD1 matching 7 bases. After removal of 4 bases from V and 1 base from J, the junction contained 3 bases not matched to a gene. CDR3 size: 14 residues. The germline CDR1 and CDR2 sequences are LNHDA and SQIVND (reference sequence). This chain's CDR3 is CASSKGQRNTEAFF. CDR3 bases: TGTGCCAGTAGTAAGGGACAGAGGAACACTGAAGCTTTCTTT.

This clone was recorded a few times. This chain connects TRBV19 to TRBJ1-1, with D hard to call. V gave up 3 bases and J gave up 2 bases, with 10 bases separating them. CDR1 and CDR2 from the germline V gene are LNHDA and SQIVND (reference sequence). CDR3 length equals 14 residues. This CDR3 is CASSIRPPNTEAFF. The DNA of the CDR3 is TGTGCCAGTAGTATTCGGCCCCCAAACACTGAAGCTTTCTTT.

The rearrangement uses TRBV7-9 and TRBJ2-1, with 7 bases lining up with TRBD2. The CDR3 runs 13 residues. The V gene's germline CDR1 is SEHNR and CDR2 FQNEAQ (reference sequence). V lost 2 bases, J lost 5 bases, and 0 bases stayed unmatched. The CDR3, as DNA: TGTGCCAGCAGCTTACGGGGGGACAATGAGCAGTTCTTC. Translating gives CASSLRGDNEQFF.

The chain links TRBV7-9 to TRBJ2-7, with 7 bases fitting TRBD1. Per the germline V gene, CDR1 is SEHNR and CDR2 is FQNEAQ (reference sequence). V dropped 5 bases and J dropped 6; count of bases not matched to a gene: 16. The CDR3 runs to 16 residues. The CDR3 spells CASSPRTLGTGAEQYF. CDR3 nucleotides: TGTGCCAGCAGCCCTAGGACCCTGGGAACAGGGGCCGAGCAGTACTTC.

The chain couples TRBV9 to TRBJ1-5, with D tentatively TRBD1 (5 bases). The ends were cut back, 2 bases at V and 8 bases at J, with 17 bases in the middle. In germline, CDR1 is SGDLS, CDR2 YYNGEE. The CDR3 contains 15 residues. The CDR3 protein is CASSVGPGIMEPQHF. DNA of the CDR3: TGTGCCAGCAGCGTGGGACCGGGAATAATGGAGCCCCAGCATTTT.

The gene calls are TRBV10-1 and TRBJ1-1; no clear D gene. V shed 4 bases and J shed 1 base, with 4 bases lying between them. The germline V gene encodes CDR1 WNHNN and CDR2 SYGVQD (reference sequence). CDR3 length equals 12 residues. DNA for the CDR3: TGCGCCAGCAGTGGGGGGAACACTGAAGCTTTCTTT. This translates into CASSGGNTEAFF.

This rearrangement joins TRBV10-3 to TRBJ1-1, with a weak D call TRBD1 (6 bases). V dropped 0 bases and J dropped 1 base, with 12 bases sitting between them. Germline V lookup: CDR1 ENHRY, CDR2 SYGVKD. The CDR3 runs to 16 residues. The CDR3 nucleotides read TGTGCCATCAGTGAGTCCCGACAGGCTAGGAACACTGAAGCTTTCTTT. Translation: CAISESRQARNTEAFF.

The chain employs TRBV30 and TRBJ1-1; 9 bases align to TRBD1. This CDR3 is built from 17 residues. Germline lookup yields CDR1 GTSNPN and CDR2 SVGIG (reference sequence). The V segment lost 0 bases and the J segment 0 bases; nucleotides outside the gene matches: 8. The chain's CDR3 is CAWSVSGTGYMNTEAFF. CDR3 bases: TGTGCCTGGAGTGTAAGTGGGACAGGGTACATGAACACTGAAGCTTTCTTT.

J is TRBJ2-1 and V is TRBV14, with D perhaps TRBD2 (6 bases). With 5 bases removed from V and 9 bases from J, the gap between germline ends came to 14 bases. CDR1 SGHDN and CDR2 FVKESK come from the germline V gene. There are 13 residues in the CDR3. CDR3 amino acids: CASSERLGREQFF. CDR3 sequence (DNA): TGTGCCAGCAGCGAGAGACTAGGGCGTGAGCAGTTCTTC.

V is TRBV28 and J is TRBJ2-7; D uncertain. There are 13 residues in the CDR3. Trimming removed 3 bases at V and 3 bases at J, with 9 bases between. Germline values: CDR1 MDHEN, CDR2 SYDVKM. The CDR3 DNA is TGTGCCAGCAGTTTTTGGGGAATCTACGAGCAGTACTTC. Translating it yields CASSFWGIYEQYF.